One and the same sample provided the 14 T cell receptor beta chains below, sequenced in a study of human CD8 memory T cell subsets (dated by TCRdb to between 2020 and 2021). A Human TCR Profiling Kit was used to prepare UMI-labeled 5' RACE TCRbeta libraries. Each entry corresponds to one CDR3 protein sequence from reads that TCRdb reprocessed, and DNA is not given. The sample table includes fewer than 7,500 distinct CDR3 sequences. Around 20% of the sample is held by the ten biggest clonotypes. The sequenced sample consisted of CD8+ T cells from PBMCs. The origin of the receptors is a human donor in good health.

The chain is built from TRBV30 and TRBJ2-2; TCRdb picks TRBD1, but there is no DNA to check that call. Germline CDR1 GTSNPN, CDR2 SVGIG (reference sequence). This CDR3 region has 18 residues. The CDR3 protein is CAWSTDRGPNANTGELFF.

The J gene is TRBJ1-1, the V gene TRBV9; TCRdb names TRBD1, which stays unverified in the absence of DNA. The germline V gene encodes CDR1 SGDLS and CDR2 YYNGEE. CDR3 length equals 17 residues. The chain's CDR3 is CASSVEQVPLRDTEAFF. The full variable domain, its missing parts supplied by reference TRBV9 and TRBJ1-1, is DSGVTQTPKHLITATGQRVTLRCSPRSGDLSVYWYQQSLDQGLQFLIQYYNGEERAKGNILERFSAQQFPDLHSELNLSSLELGDSALYFCASSVEQVPLRDTEAFFGQGTRLTVV.

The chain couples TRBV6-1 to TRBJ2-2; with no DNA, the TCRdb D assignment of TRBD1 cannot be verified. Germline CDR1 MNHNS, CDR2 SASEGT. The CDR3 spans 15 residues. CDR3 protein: CASSQGAGNTGELFF.

The CDR3 loop is CSALRDSYNEQFF. The gene calls are TRBV20-1 and TRBJ2-1; there is no DNA to check the TCRdb D call of TRBD1. CDR1 DFQATT and CDR2 SNEGSKA come from the germline V gene (reference sequence). The CDR3 sequence is 13 residues long.

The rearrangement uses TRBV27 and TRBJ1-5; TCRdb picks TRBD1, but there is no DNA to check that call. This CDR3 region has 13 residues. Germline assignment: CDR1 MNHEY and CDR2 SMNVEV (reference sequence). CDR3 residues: CASSPWAGQPQHF.

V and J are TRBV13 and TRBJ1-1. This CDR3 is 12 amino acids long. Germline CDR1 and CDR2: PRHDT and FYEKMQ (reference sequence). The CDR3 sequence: CASSLIQDEAFF.

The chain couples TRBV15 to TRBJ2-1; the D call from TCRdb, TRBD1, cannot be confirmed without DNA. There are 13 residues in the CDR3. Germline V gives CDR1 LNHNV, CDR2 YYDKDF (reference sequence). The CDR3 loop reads CATSRRRGHEQFF.

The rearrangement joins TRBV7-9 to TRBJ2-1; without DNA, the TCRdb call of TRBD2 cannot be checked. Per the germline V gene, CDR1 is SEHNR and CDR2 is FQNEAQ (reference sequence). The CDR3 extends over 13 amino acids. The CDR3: CASSPPAGDEQFF.

The CDR3 loop is CASSPTGPNQPQHF. The chain recombines TRBV5-5 with TRBJ1-5; TCRdb outputs TRBD1, but without DNA this stays unchecked. Germline V gives CDR1 SGHKS, CDR2 YYEKEE (reference sequence). This CDR3 has 14 amino acids.

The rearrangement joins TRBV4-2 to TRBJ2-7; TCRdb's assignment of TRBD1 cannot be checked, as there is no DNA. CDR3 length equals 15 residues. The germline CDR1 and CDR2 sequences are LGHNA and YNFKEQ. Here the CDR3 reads CASSQEGGEAYEQYF.

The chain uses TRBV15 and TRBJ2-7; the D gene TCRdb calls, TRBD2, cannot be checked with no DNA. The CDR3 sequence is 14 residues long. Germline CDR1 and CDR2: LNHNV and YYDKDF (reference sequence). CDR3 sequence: CATSRAGLSYEQYF.

The chain's CDR3 is CASSFIYPPRGLNEKLFF. The chain recombines TRBV7-2 with TRBJ1-4. The CDR3 runs 18 residues. Germline lookup yields CDR1 SGHTA and CDR2 FQGNSA.

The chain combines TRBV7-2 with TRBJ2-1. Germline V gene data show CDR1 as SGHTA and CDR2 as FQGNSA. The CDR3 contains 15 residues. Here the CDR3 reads CASSLGIEIYNEQFF.

CDR3 sequence reads: CASSYIGDHKGTQYF. The chain carries TRBV6-2 or TRBV6-3 and TRBJ2-5; as DNA is missing, the TRBD1 call by TCRdb cannot be tested. The germline V gene encodes CDR1 MNHEY and CDR2 SVGEGT. The CDR3 runs 15 residues.